This T cell receptor (beta chain) was recorded in a study of T cells after yellow fever vaccination. Findings of the study overall: A faster peak, day 5 versus 15, was reached by the weaker secondary response. Post-booster repertoires again held most primary-vaccination clones (about 95% CD4, around 90% CD8). CD4 and CD8 compartments shared a small share of clonotypes, likely from convergent recombination.

The junction had 7 bases not matched to a gene; V was cut back by 10 bases and J by 1 base. The CDR3 totals 14 residues. Germline-derived CDR1 and CDR2 are MNHEY and SVGEGT. Concerning this clonotype: The antigen is undetermined.

TCR cDNA, made by 5'RACE template switching, carried an added universal primer site and UMIs. TCRdb ran MiXCR on the 5' RACE reads and lists one entry per CDR3 protein. The table includes nearly 550,000 distinct CDR3 sequences, 19% detected once. This TCR came from a man aged 30 to 39 who received the YFV17D yellow fever vaccine. The input for sequencing was PBMCs, taken 15 days after the yellow fever booster vaccination. V and J are TRBV6-2 or TRBV6-3 and TRBJ2-7; TRBD2 agrees at 10 bases. The CDR3 spells CATKPGLASYEQYF. CDR3 DNA sequence: TGTGCCACTAAACCGGGACTAGCGTCCTACGAGCAGTACTTC.